The 25 T cell receptor beta chains reported below all come from one sample, sequenced in a study of post-analysis software for immune sequencing data. Incorporated into the TCR beta cDNA libraries were unique molecular identifiers, which served to reduce PCR and sequencing biases. TCRdb reprocessed the PCR reads with MiXCR, giving one entry per CDR3 protein. The sample lists some 690,000 distinct CDR3 sequences; around 64% were seen once. Antigens of these TCRs are unknown. Study-wide results and limits: When patients were compared with controls, about five TRBV segments were more frequent, TRBV5-6, TRBV5-1 and TRBV20-1 among them.

The sample was blood. These receptors were collected from a girl between 2 and 10 years old with multiple sclerosis.

The gene calls are TRBV20-1 and TRBJ2-1, with D possibly matching TRBD2 (6 bases). CDR1 DFQATT and CDR2 SNEGSKA come from the germline V gene (reference sequence). The CDR3 is made up of 15 amino acids. Trimming cost V 3 bases and J 6 bases, with 18 bases left between them. CDR3 coding DNA: TGCAGTGCTAGTGGGGCACTAAGGGGACTCAATGAGCAGTTCTTC. It specifies CSASGALRGLNEQFF.

The chain has TRBV20-1 and TRBJ2-1; D may be TRBD1 (5 bases). Germline lookup yields CDR1 DFQATT and CDR2 SNEGSKA (reference sequence). The CDR3 covers 16 residues. Trimming shortened V by 0 bases and J by 0 bases, and 12 bases separated the two germline ends. CDR3 loop: CSARDGAVSSYNEQFF. CDR3 coding DNA: TGCAGTGCTAGAGATGGGGCAGTTAGCTCCTACAATGAGCAGTTCTTC.

CDR3 bases: TGTGCCAGCAGCCCCGCGGGCGGGGGGAGGGAGACCCAGTACTTC. It codes for CASSPAGGGRETQYF. The chain has TRBV7-8 and TRBJ2-4, with 8 nucleotides matching TRBD2. With the DNA end fitting TRBJ2-5 better, the J assignment may be wrong. The CDR3 totals 15 residues. Germline V gene data show CDR1 as SGHVS and CDR2 as FQNEAQ.

This clonotype was detected only once. This sequence joins TRBV20-1 and TRBJ2-5; D is unresolved. Germline loops: CDR1 DFQATT, CDR2 SNEGSKA (reference sequence). V was trimmed by 1 base and J by 1 base, leaving 10 bases between them. This CDR3 contains 14 residues. The CDR3 is CSARGGRTQETQYF. CDR3 coding DNA: TGCAGTGCTAGAGGAGGTCGAACCCAAGAGACCCAGTACTTC.

V is TRBV3-1 and J is TRBJ2-5; the D gene is possibly TRBD1 (6 bases). CDR1 is LGHDT and CDR2 is YNNKEL in the germline V gene (reference sequence). The V gene lost 0 bases and the J gene lost 1 base, with 9 bases spanning the gap. CDR3 length: 15 residues. CDR3 nucleotides: TGTGCCAGCAGCCAAGATGCAGGGGCCCAAGAGACCCAGTACTTC. Amino acids: CASSQDAGAQETQYF.

This chain connects TRBV20-1 to TRBJ2-7; 9 nucleotides match TRBD1. The CDR3 loop spans 18 amino acids. Germline CDR1 DFQATT, CDR2 SNEGSKA (reference sequence). V lost 3 bases, J lost 2 bases, and 17 bases stayed unmatched. This CDR3 reads CSASFSGTGKEWPYEQYF. DNA of the CDR3: TGCAGTGCTAGCTTCTCCGGGACAGGGAAGGAGTGGCCCTACGAGCAGTACTTC.

The chain links TRBV5-1 to TRBJ1-2; D is uncertain. There are 14 residues in the CDR3. Germline V gives CDR1 SGHRS, CDR2 YFSETQ. Trimming stripped 2 bases from V and 4 bases from J, with 12 bases between. CDR3 sequence: CASSLWMRSYGYTF. In DNA form, the CDR3 reads TGCGCCAGCAGCTTATGGATGCGGAGCTATGGCTACACCTTC.

The V and J genes are TRBV6-1 and TRBJ1-6; 7 bases agree with TRBD1. V was pared by 5 bases and J by 5 bases, with 15 bases of the junction left unmatched. Germline V lookup: CDR1 MNHNS, CDR2 SASEGT. The CDR3 contains 18 residues. CDR3 DNA sequence: TGTGCCAGCAGTACAGTTACTTATCCAGGGGGGAATAATTCACCCCTCCACTTT. Amino acids: CASSTVTYPGGNNSPLHF.

The sample holds a few counts of this clonotype. The chain carries TRBV7-6 and TRBJ2-7; D unclear. Germline loops: CDR1 SGHVS, CDR2 FNYEAQ. Between the trimmed V and J ends, which lost 5 bases and 0 bases, there was a span of 20 bases. This CDR3 contains 17 residues. Here the CDR3 reads CASSPWGGRFNSYEQYF. The CDR3 DNA reads as TGTGCCAGCAGCCCCTGGGGTGGGCGGTTTAACTCCTACGAGCAGTACTTC. Filled out from reference TRBV7-6 and TRBJ2-7, the complete variable domain reads GAGVSQSPRYKVTKRGQDVALRCDPISGHVSLYWYRQALGQGPEFLTYFNYEAQQDKSGLPNDRFSAERPEGSISTLTIQRTEQRDSAMYRCASSPWGGRFNSYEQYFGPGTRLTVT.

The chain carries TRBV7-9 and TRBJ1-4, with 7 bases that match TRBD1. The trim removed 5 bases at V and 4 bases at J, leaving 7 bases unmatched. This CDR3 region has 15 residues. Germline V gives CDR1 SEHNR, CDR2 FQNEAQ (reference sequence). CDR3 sequence reads: CASSPGQRHNEKLFF. CDR3 nucleotides: TGTGCCAGCAGCCCGGGACAGCGGCATAATGAAAAACTGTTTTTT.

The chain joins TRBV6-1 to TRBJ2-5; D unresolved. The V gene lost 4 bases and the J gene lost 1 base, with 10 bases spanning the gap. Germline assignment: CDR1 MNHNS and CDR2 SASEGT. CDR3 length: 14 amino acids. Here the CDR3 DNA reads TGTGCCAGCAGTGCCCTTAGAAGCCAAGAGACCCAGTACTTC. The encoded protein is CASSALRSQETQYF.

Turning to this clonotype: The junction departs from the called germline gene at one end, perhaps through a read error. The chain has TRBV7-2 and TRBJ2-7, with TRBD2 matching over 12 bases. The DNA end favors TRBJ2-5, so the J call may be wrong. There are 15 residues in the CDR3. CDR1 and CDR2 (germline): SGHTA, FQGNSA. This CDR3 reads CASSPDGLAGQTQYF. The CDR3 nucleotides are TGCGCCAGCAGCCCAGACGGACTAGCGGGACAGACCCAGTACTTC.

The chain has TRBV6-6 and TRBJ2-2, with D unclear. This CDR3 comprises 13 residues. Trimming left V 9 bases short and J 2 bases short, with 10 bases between. Germline V CDR1 and CDR2: MNHNY, SVGAGI (reference sequence). The CDR3 sequence: CASRYGNTGELFF. CDR3 DNA sequence: TGTGCCAGTCGTTACGGAAACACCGGGGAGCTGTTTTTT.

This clonotype was observed once. This chain joins TRBV9 and TRBJ2-1; 12 bases are a match to TRBD2. The CDR3 is 17 residues long. The germline gives CDR1 SGDLS, CDR2 YYNGEE. V shed 0 bases, J shed 9 bases, and the junction held 10 bases outside the gene matches. CDR3 sequence: CASSVEMGASGRAEQFF. In DNA, the CDR3 is TGTGCCAGCAGCGTAGAAATGGGGGCTAGCGGGAGGGCTGAGCAGTTCTTC.

This clonotype was observed once. The chain links TRBV4-2 to TRBJ2-1, with 10 nucleotides matching TRBD2. Germline values: CDR1 LGHNA, CDR2 YNFKEQ. The trim removed 5 bases at V and 7 bases at J, leaving 11 bases unmatched. There are 16 residues in the CDR3. In nucleotides, the CDR3 is TGTGCCAGCAGCGAAAGGTTGGGACTAGCGCAGAATGAGCAGTTCTTC. Protein: CASSERLGLAQNEQFF.

This clonotype has just a few counts. This chain uses TRBV29-1 with TRBJ1-2, with D hard to call. In germline, CDR1 is SQVTM, CDR2 ANQGSEA. With 3 bases removed from V and 7 bases from J, the gap between germline ends came to 6 bases. This CDR3 comprises 10 residues. The CDR3 reads CSVEIGGYTF. CDR3 DNA: TGCAGCGTTGAGATTGGTGGCTACACCTTC.

The chain employs TRBV4-1 and TRBJ2-1, with 7 nucleotides matching TRBD2. V lost 1 base, J lost 2 bases, and 5 bases stayed unmatched. Germline loops: CDR1 MGHRA, CDR2 YSYEKL. The CDR3 is made up of 16 amino acids. CDR3 DNA sequence: TGCGCCAGCAGCCAAGGGGGGGGAGAGGCCTACAATGAGCAGTTCTTC. It codes for CASSQGGGEAYNEQFF.

CDR3 in DNA: TGTGCCAGCAGTGATGTCGATAGCGGGAGGGGGTGGGTGCATGAGCAGTTCTTC. This gives the protein CASSDVDSGRGWVHEQFF. The chain has TRBV6-1 and TRBJ2-1; TRBD2 matches at 11 bases. Germline V gene lookup returns CDR1 MNHNS and CDR2 SASEGT. This CDR3 spans 18 amino acids. Trimming at V came to 3 bases and at J to 8 bases, leaving 15 bases not matched to a gene.

In its sample, this clonotype was seen a few times. The J gene is TRBJ2-1, the V gene TRBV5-1; 9 bases align to TRBD2. The germline gives CDR1 SGHRS, CDR2 YFSETQ. With 4 bases clipped from V and 2 bases from J, the junction kept 4 bases outside the gene matches. This CDR3 spans 15 amino acids. CDR3 in DNA: TGCGCCAGCAGCGATCTAGCGGGAACCTACAATGAGCAGTTCTTC. Translation gives CASSDLAGTYNEQFF.

The chain recombines TRBV29-1 with TRBJ1-1; no definite D call. This CDR3 spans 13 amino acids. Trimming pared 7 bases from V and 2 bases from J, leaving 14 bases between. Germline lookup yields CDR1 SQVTM and CDR2 ANQGSEA. This CDR3 is CSGRWQTNTEAFF. CDR3 sequence (DNA): TGCAGCGGTAGGTGGCAGACAAACACTGAAGCTTTCTTT.

The genes are TRBV12-3 or TRBV12-4 and TRBJ2-1, with unresolved D. This CDR3 has 14 residues. The ends were cut back, 0 bases at V and 4 bases at J, with 7 bases in the middle. The CDR3 nucleotides read TGTGCCAGCAGTTTAGCTGGAACTTACAATGAGCAGTTCTTC. This gives the protein CASSLAGTYNEQFF.

This chain uses TRBV25-1 with TRBJ1-2; 7 bases align to TRBD1. Losses at the gene ends were 2 bases for V and 6 bases for J; bases not matched to a gene: 12. The CDR3 sequence is 16 residues long. Germline lookup yields CDR1 MGHDK and CDR2 SYGVNS. This CDR3 is CASSELTTGRIHGYTF. CDR3 sequence (DNA): TGTGCCAGCAGTGAACTCACGACAGGGAGGATACATGGCTACACCTTC.

This chain links TRBV6-2 or TRBV6-3 with TRBJ1-5; 9 nucleotides match TRBD1. Germline CDR1 is MNHEY and CDR2 is SVGEGT. The CDR3 has 14 amino acids. V lost 7 bases, J lost 5 bases, and 6 bases stayed unmatched. This chain's CDR3 is CASTSGQGDQPQHF. CDR3 coding DNA: TGTGCCAGCACTTCGGGACAGGGTGATCAGCCCCAGCATTTT.

The rearrangement links TRBV29-1 to TRBJ2-3, with 9 bases matching TRBD1. The V gene end was trimmed by 7 bases and the J gene end by 4 bases; junction bases not matched to a gene: 15. This CDR3 is 16 amino acids long. CDR1 SQVTM and CDR2 ANQGSEA come from the germline V gene. The CDR3, as DNA: TGCAGCGGCTCCGGGACAGGGTCCGGGTCGGCAGATACGCAGTATTTT. This codes for CSGSGTGSGSADTQYF.

This rearrangement joins TRBV20-1 to TRBJ1-2; TRBD1 matches at 11 bases. The CDR3 spans 16 residues. CDR1 and CDR2 (germline): DFQATT, SNEGSKA (reference sequence). V lost 6 bases to trimming and J lost 4 bases; unmatched junction nucleotides: 13. The DNA for the CDR3 is TGCAGTGCCACTGGGGACAGGGGGGCCCTCTCCTATGGCTACACCTTC. It encodes CSATGDRGALSYGYTF.